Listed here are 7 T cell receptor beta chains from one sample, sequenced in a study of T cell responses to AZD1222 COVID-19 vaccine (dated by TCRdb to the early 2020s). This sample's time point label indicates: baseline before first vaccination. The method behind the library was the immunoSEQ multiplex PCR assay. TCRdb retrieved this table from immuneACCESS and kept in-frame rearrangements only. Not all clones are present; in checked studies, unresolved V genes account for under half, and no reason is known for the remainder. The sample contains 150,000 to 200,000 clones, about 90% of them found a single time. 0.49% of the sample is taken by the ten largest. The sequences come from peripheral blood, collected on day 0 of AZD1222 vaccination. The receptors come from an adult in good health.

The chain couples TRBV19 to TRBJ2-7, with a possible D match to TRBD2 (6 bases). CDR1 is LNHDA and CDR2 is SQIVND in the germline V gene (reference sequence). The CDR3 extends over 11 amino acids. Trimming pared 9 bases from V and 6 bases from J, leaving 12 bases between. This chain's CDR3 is CASRRAGEQYF. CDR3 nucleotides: TGTGCCAGCAGGAGGGCTGGCGAGCAGTACTTC.

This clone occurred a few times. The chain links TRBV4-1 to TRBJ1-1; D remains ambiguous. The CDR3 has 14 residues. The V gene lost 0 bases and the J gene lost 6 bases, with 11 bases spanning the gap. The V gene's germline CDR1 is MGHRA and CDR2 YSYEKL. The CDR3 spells CASSQDPRVAEAFF. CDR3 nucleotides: TGCGCCAGCAGCCAAGATCCGAGGGTTGCTGAAGCTTTCTTT.

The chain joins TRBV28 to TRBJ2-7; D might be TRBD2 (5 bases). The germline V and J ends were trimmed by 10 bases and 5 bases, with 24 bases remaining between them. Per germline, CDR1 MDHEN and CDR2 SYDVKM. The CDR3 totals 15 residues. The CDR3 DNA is TGTGCCATCGACGGTCCCCCCGGGGAATTCAACGAGCAGTACTTC. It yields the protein CAIDGPPGEFNEQYF.

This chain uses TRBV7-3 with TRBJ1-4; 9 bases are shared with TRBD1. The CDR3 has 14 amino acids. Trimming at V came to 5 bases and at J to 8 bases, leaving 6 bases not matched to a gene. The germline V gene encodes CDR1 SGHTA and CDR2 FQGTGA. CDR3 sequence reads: CASSPKGQGEKLFF. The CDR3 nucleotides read TGTGCCAGCAGCCCCAAGGGACAGGGCGAAAAACTGTTTTTT.

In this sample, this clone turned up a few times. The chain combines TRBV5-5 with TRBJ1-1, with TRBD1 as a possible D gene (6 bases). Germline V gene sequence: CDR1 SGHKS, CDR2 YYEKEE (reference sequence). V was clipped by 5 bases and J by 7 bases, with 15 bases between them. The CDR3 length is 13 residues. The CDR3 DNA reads TGTGCCAGCAGTCCCACGGGGGCTATTGAAGCTTTCTTT. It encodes CASSPTGAIEAFF. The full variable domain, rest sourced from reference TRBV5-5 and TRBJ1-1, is DAGVTQSPTHLIKTRGQQVTLRCSPISGHKSVSWYQQVLGQGPQFIFQYYEKEERGRGNFPDRFSARQFPNYSSELNVNALLLGDSALYLCASSPTGAIEAFFGQGTRLTVV.

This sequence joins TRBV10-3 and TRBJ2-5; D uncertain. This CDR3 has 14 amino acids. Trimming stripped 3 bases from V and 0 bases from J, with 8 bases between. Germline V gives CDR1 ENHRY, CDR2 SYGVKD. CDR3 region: CAISEGPYQETQYF. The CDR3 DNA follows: TGTGCCATCAGTGAAGGACCGTACCAAGAGACCCAGTACTTC.

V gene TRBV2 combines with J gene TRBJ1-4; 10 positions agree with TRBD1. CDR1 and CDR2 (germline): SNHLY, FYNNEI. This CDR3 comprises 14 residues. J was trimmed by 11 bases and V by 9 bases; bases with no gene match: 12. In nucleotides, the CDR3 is TGTGCCAGTAGGCCCTTGGGACAGGGGAGCAAACTGTTTTTT. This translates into CASRPLGQGSKLFF.